The rows below give T cell receptor beta chains drawn from one sample of a study of shared clonotypes between healthy human individuals. TCRdb keeps only in-frame clones here, not all; method: immunoSEQ multiplex PCR. The sample yields more than 2 million clones, approximately 94% seen once. Specimen: naive CD4+ T cells sorted from blood. These receptors were obtained from a man aged 18-30 years in good health. Both conserved end residues are part of each CDR3. D genes are given only for firm matches.

V	D	J	CDR3
TRBV19	TRBD1	TRBJ1-5	CASTPDREGNQPQHF
TRBV28	TRBD1	TRBJ1-1	CASSRQGADTEAFF
TRBV2	-	TRBJ2-7	CASSETLGQYF
TRBV25-1	-	TRBJ2-5	CASSPRGDRYRETQYF
TRBV5-1	TRBD1	TRBJ2-3	CASSTEGARTDTQYF
TRBV2	TRBD2	TRBJ2-3	CASSLRGLAGVSTDTQYF
TRBV9	TRBD2	TRBJ2-3	CASSAGGSTDTQYF
TRBV6-5	TRBD1	TRBJ1-2	CASSLSSGTGGGGYTF
TRBV9	-	TRBJ1-3	CASSLTDFSSGNTIYF
TRBV2	TRBD2	TRBJ2-7	CASSEAGGNYEQYF
TRBV10-3	-	TRBJ1-2	CAISESRGNGYTF
TRBV30	TRBD1	TRBJ1-1	CAWKTQDRPATEAFF
TRBV7-2	-	TRBJ1-2	CASSLRGDYGYTF
TRBV6-5	-	TRBJ1-3	CASRRGVTGNTIYF
TRBV28	-	TRBJ2-5	CASRGTPGRGETQYF
TRBV9	-	TRBJ1-4	CASSVLSGGTNEKLFF
TRBV5-1	TRBD2	TRBJ2-7	CASSTGLAGIYEQYF
TRBV15	-	TRBJ1-3	CATSSLRGTGNTIYF
TRBV5-1	-	TRBJ2-1	CASSPTGYYEQFF
TRBV6-1	-	TRBJ2-5	CASSDVRRETQYF
TRBV6-1	-	TRBJ1-5	CASSARGENQPQHF
TRBV13	TRBD1	TRBJ1-1	CASSPTTRGRGVNTEAFF
TRBV12-2	-	TRBJ1-5	CASRLGLYKNQPQHF
TRBV6-5	-	TRBJ2-1	CASSYGGRDEQFF
TRBV15	-	TRBJ2-2	CATSRDSIGELFF
TRBV7-8	TRBD2	TRBJ2-1	CASSLSSGTSSTGSFF
TRBV2	-	TRBJ1-1	CASSESGGGLGEAFF
TRBV6-5	-	TRBJ1-1	CASSAPSNTEAFF
TRBV2	-	TRBJ2-3	CASSEGGDTQYF
TRBV15	-	TRBJ1-2	CATSREGGGYGYTF
TRBV18	-	TRBJ1-4	CASSPRGEGEKLFF
TRBV18	-	TRBJ1-1	CASSLLPAQESTEAFF
TRBV6-5	TRBD2	TRBJ2-2	CASTRLAGVTGELFF
TRBV6-5	-	TRBJ2-2	CASRILESTGELFF
TRBV5-5	-	TRBJ1-1	CASSQTRAEAFF
TRBV15	TRBD2	TRBJ2-2	CATSRDLWREGVYNTGELFF
TRBV18	-	TRBJ1-1	CASAEQGNTEAFF
TRBV30	-	TRBJ2-2	CAWKGFAESKIYTGELFF
TRBV5-8	TRBD2	TRBJ2-7	CASSQLSTSGSSYEQYF
TRBV7-8	-	TRBJ2-5	CASSSVRDTQETQYF
TRBV7-2	-	TRBJ1-1	CASSFGTFPLTEAFF
TRBV5-1	-	TRBJ2-5	CASSSEPSGYQETQYF
TRBV29-1	TRBD2	TRBJ2-7	CSVEGLAERNEQYF
TRBV14	TRBD2	TRBJ2-7	CASSQEGLAAYEQYF
TRBV5-4	-	TRBJ1-1	CASSRGLNTEAFF
TRBV29-1	TRBD1	TRBJ1-1	CSVGHRGRGTEAFF
TRBV7-9	-	TRBJ2-6	CASSFDFGSGANVLTF
TRBV10-3	-	TRBJ2-7	CAISDNSYEQYF
TRBV4-1	TRBD2	TRBJ2-3	CASSQDFTGGRSRTQYF
TRBV6-5	-	TRBJ2-3	CASKDGGGTDTQYF
TRBV7-2	TRBD1	TRBJ1-6	CASSSTRDRGVSPLHF
TRBV29-1	-	TRBJ2-1	CSVDMSSYNEQFF
TRBV27	-	TRBJ2-3	CATHRVGSTDTQYF
TRBV12-5	-	TRBJ2-1	CASGHRWYNEQFF
TRBV19	TRBD1	TRBJ1-5	CASSPSTGNNQPQHF
TRBV21-1	-	TRBJ2-3	CASSKATERGKDTQYF
TRBV28	TRBD1	TRBJ1-2	CASSSFGQGQGGYTF